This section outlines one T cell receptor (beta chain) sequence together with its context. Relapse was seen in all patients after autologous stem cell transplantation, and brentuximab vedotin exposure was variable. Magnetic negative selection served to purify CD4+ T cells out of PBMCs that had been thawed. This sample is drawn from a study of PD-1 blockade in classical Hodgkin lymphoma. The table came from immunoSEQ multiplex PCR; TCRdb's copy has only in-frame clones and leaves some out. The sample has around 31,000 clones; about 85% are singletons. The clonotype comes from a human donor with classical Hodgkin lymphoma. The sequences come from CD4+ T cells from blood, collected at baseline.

The CDR3 sequence is CSVEPRLATDTQYF. The CDR3 DNA is TGCAGCGTTGAACCTCGACTAGCTACAGATACGCAGTATTTT. The rearrangement links TRBV29-1 to TRBJ2-3; 7 nucleotides agree with TRBD2. Germline CDR1 reads SQVTM; CDR2 reads ANQGSEA. V dropped 2 bases and J dropped 3; count of bases not matched to a gene: 5. CDR3 size: 14 residues.